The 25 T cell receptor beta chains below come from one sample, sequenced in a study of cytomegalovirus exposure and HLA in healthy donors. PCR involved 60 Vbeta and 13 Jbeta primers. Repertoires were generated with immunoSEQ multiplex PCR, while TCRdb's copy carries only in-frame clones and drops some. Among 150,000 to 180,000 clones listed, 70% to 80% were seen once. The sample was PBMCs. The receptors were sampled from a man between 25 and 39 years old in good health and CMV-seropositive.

The CDR3 region has the DNA TGTGCCAGCAGTTTACCAGGACAGGGGAAGACTGAAGCTTTCTTT. This gives the protein CASSLPGQGKTEAFF. The genes are TRBV27 and TRBJ1-1; 9 positions agree with TRBD1. V dropped 2 bases and J dropped 5; count of bases not matched to a gene: 6. Germline loops: CDR1 MNHEY, CDR2 SMNVEV (reference sequence). The CDR3 covers 15 residues.

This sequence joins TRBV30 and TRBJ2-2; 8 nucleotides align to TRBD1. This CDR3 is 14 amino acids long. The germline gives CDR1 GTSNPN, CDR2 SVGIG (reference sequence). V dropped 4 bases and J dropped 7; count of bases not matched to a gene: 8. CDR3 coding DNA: TGTGCCTGGAACCCGGACAGGGTGATCGGGGAGCTGTTTTTT. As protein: CAWNPDRVIGELFF.

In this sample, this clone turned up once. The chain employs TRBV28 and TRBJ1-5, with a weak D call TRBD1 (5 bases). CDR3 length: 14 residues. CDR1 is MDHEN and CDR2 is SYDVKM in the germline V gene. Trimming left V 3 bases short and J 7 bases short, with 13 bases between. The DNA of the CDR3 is TGTGCCAGCAGTTTGTCAGGGCCTGGCCAGCCCCAGCATTTT. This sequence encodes CASSLSGPGQPQHF.

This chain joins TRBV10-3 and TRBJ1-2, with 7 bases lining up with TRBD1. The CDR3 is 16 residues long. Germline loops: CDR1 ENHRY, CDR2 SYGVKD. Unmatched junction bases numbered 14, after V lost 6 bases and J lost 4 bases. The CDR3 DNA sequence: TGTGCCATCAGAAAGCAGTACAGGGGCGACATCTATGGCTACACCTTC. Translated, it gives CAIRKQYRGDIYGYTF.

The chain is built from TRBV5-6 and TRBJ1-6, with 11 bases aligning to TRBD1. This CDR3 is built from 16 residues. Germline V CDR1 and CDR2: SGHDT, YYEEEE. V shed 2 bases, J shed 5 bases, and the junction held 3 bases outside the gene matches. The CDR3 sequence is CASSLGQGADNSPLHF. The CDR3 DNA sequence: TGTGCCAGCAGCTTAGGACAGGGGGCTGATAATTCACCCCTCCACTTT.

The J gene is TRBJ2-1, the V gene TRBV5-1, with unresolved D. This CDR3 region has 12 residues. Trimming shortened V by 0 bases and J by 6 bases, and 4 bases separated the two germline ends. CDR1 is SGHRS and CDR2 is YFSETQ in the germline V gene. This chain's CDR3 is CASSLAGNEQFF. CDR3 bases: TGCGCCAGCAGCTTGGCGGGCAATGAGCAGTTCTTC.

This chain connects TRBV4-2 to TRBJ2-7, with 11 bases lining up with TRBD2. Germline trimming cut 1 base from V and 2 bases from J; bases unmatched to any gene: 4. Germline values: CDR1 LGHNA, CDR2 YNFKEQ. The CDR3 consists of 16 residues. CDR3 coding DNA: TGTGCCAGCAGCCAAGCTAGCGGGGGGACCCCCTACGAGCAGTACTTC. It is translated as CASSQASGGTPYEQYF.

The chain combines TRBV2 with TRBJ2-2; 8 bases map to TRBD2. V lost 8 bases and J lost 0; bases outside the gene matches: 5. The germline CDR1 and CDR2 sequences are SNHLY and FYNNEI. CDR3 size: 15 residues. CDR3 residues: CASGRLATNTGELFF. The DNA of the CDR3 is TGTGCCAGCGGAAGACTAGCGACGAACACCGGGGAGCTGTTTTTT.

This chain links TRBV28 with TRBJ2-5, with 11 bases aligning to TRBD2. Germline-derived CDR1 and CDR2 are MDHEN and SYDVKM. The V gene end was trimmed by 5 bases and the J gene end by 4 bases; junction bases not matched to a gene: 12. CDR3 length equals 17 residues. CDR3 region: CASSRPSTSGRGETQYF. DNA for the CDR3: TGTGCCAGCAGTCGCCCATCAACTAGCGGGAGAGGAGAGACCCAGTACTTC.

The CDR3 loop reads CASSVEGQGDSPLHF. Written as DNA, the CDR3 is TGTGCCAGCAGCGTAGAGGGACAGGGGGATTCACCCCTCCACTTT. This rearrangement joins TRBV9 to TRBJ1-6; 11 bases map to TRBD1. The CDR3 runs to 15 residues. With V trimmed by 0 bases and J by 8 bases, 1 base remained unmatched. Germline CDR1 is SGDLS and CDR2 is YYNGEE.

CDR3 sequence reads: CASSLNWDRGGPGYTF. The CDR3 nucleotides read TGTGCCAGCAGTTTAAATTGGGACAGGGGGGGACCTGGCTACACCTTC. The chain uses TRBV28 and TRBJ1-2; 11 nucleotides line up with TRBD1. This CDR3 region has 16 residues. Germline CDR1 is MDHEN and CDR2 is SYDVKM. V was clipped by 2 bases and J by 7 bases; unmatched bases: 9.

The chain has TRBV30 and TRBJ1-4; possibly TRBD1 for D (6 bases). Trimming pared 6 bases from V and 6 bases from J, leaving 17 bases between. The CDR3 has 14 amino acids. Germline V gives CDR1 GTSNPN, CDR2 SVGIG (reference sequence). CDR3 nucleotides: TGTGCCTGCTCTCGGGGGGCGCGTGATGAAAAACTGTTTTTT. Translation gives CACSRGARDEKLFF.

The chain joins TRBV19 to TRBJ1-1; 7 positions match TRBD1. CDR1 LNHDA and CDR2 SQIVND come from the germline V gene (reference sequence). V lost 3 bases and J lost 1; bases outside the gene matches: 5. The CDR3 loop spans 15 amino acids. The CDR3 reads CASSMGQIGNTEAFF. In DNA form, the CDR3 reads TGTGCCAGTAGTATGGGACAGATCGGGAACACTGAAGCTTTCTTT. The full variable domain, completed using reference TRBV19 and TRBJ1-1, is DGGITQSPKYLFRKEGQNVTLSCEQNLNHDAMYWYRQDPGQGLRLIYYSQIVNDFQKGDIAEGYSVSREKKESFPLTVTSAQKNPTAFYLCASSMGQIGNTEAFFGQGTRLTVV.

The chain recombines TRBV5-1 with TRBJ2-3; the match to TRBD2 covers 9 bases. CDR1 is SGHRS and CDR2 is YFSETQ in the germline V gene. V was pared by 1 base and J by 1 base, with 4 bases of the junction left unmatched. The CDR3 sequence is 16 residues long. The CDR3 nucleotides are TGCGCCAGCAGCTTGAAAGTAGCGGGGGGCACAGATACGCAGTATTTT. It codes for CASSLKVAGGTDTQYF.

The CDR3 spells CASSQGLAGAYNEQFF. The CDR3 coding sequence is TGCGCCAGCAGCCAAGGACTAGCGGGGGCCTACAATGAGCAGTTCTTC. The chain has TRBV4-3 and TRBJ2-1, with 12 bases lining up with TRBD2. The germline V gene has CDR1 LGHNA and CDR2 YSLEER. The CDR3 runs 16 residues. V gave up 1 base and J gave up 2 bases; unmatched junction bases: 0.

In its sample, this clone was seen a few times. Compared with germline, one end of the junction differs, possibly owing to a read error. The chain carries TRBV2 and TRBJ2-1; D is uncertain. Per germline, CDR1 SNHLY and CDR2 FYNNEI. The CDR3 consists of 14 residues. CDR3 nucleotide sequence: TGTGCCAGCAGTGAAATGCGCTCCAACAATGAGCAGTTCTTC. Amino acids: CASSEMRSNNEQFF.

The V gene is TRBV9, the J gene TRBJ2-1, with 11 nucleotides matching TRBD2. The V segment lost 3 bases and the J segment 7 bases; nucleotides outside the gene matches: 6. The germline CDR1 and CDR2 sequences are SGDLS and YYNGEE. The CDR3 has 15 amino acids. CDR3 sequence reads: CASSAWASGGNEQFF. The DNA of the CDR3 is TGTGCCAGCAGCGCTTGGGCTAGCGGGGGGAATGAGCAGTTCTTC.

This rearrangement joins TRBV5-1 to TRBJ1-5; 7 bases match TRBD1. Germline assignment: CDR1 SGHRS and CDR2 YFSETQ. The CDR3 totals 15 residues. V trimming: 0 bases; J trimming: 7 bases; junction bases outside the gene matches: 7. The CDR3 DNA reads TGCGCCAGCAGCTTGGAGACAGGGATAGGACAGCCCCAGCATTTT. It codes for CASSLETGIGQPQHF.

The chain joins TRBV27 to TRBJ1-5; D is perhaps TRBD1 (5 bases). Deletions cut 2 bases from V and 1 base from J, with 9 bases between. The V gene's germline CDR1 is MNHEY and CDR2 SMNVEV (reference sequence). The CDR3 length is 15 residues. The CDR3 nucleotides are TGTGCCAGCAGTTTACGGGCAGGGAGCAATCAGCCCCAGCATTTT. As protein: CASSLRAGSNQPQHF.

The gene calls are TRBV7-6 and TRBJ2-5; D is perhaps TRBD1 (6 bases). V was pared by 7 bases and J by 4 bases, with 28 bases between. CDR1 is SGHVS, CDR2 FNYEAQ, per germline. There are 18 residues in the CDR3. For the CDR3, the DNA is TGTGCCAGCACCATGTCAAGGCCCCCGCAGGGGTGGAGAGAGACCCAGTACTTC. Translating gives CASTMSRPPQGWRETQYF.

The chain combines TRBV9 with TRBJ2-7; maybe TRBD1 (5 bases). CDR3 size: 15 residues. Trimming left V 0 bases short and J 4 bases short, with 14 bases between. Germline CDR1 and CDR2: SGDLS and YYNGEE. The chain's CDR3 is CASSVGIDSLYEQYF. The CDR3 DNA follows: TGTGCCAGCAGCGTAGGAATAGACAGCCTTTACGAGCAGTACTTC.

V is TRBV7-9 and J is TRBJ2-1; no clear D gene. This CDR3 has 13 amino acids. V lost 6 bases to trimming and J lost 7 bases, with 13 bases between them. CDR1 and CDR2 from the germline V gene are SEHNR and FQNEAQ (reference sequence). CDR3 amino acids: CASSQYSGNEQFF. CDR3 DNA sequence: TGTGCCAGCAGTCAATACAGTGGTAATGAGCAGTTCTTC.

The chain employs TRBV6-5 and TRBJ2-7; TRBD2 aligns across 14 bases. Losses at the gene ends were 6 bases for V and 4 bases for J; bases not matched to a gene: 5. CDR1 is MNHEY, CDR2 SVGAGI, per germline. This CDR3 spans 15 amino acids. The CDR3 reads CASRQGLAGAYEQYF. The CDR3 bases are TGTGCCAGCAGGCAGGGACTAGCGGGAGCATACGAGCAGTACTTC.

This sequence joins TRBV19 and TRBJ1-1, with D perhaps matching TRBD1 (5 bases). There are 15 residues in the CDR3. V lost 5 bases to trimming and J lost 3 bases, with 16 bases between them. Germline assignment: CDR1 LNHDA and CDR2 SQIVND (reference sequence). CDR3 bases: TGTGCCAGTAGTCGTTCGGGGGGTATGGACACTGAAGCTTTCTTT. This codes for CASSRSGGMDTEAFF.

The CDR3: CASSLDRFGAFF. The CDR3 region has the DNA TGTGCCAGCAGCTTGGACAGGTTCGGAGCTTTCTTT. J is TRBJ1-1 and V is TRBV5-8, with a tentative D call TRBD1 (5 bases). This CDR3 is built from 12 residues. CDR1 is SGHTS, CDR2 YDEGEE, per germline. The V end lost 0 bases, the J end lost 10 bases, and 10 bases lay between the germline ends.